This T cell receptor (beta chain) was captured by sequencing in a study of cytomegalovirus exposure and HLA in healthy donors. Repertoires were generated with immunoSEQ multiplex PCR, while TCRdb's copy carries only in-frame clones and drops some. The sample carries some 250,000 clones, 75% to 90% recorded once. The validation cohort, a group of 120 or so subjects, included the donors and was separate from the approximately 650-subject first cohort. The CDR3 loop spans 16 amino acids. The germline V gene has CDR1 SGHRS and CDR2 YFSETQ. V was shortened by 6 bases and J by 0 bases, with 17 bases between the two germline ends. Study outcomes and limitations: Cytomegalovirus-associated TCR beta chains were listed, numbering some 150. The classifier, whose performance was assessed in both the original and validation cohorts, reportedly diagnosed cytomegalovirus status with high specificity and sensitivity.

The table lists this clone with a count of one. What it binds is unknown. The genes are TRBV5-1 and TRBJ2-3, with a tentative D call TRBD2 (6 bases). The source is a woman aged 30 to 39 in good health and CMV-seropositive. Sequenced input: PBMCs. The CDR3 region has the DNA TGCGCCAGCACCGGCTATAACAGCGGGAGCACAGATACGCAGTATTTT. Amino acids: CASTGYNSGSTDTQYF.